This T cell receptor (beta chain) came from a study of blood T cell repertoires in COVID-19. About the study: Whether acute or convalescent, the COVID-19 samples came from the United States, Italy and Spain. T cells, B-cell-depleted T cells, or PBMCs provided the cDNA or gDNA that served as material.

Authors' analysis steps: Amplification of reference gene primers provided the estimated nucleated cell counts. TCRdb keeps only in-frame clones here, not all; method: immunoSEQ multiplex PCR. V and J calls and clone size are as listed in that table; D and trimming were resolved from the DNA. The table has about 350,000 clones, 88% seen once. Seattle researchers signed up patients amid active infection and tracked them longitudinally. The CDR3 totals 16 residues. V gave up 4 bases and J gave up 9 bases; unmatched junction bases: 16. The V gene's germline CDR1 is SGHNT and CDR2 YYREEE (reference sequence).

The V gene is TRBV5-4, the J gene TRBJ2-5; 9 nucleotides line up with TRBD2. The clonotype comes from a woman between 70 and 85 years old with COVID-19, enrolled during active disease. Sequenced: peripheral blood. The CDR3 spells CASSPGREGTAGAQYF. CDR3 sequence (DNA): TGTGCCAGCAGCCCGGGGCGGGAGGGGACGGCCGGGGCCCAGTACTTC.